The rows below give T cell receptor beta chains drawn from one sample of a study of T cells in Graves' hyperthyroidism and ophthalmopathy. TCRdb reprocessed the multiplex PCR reads via MiXCR and lists one record per CDR3 protein. The sample includes a few hundred thousand distinct CDR3 sequences, about half of them seen just once. The sequenced sample was peripheral blood or thyroid tissue (not recorded which). Source of these receptors: a woman between 18 and 29 years old with Graves' hyperthyroidism. The conserved cysteine and the conserved F or W are not part of the CDR3 here.

v_gene	j_gene	len	CDR3aa
TRBV13	TRBJ2-5	9	ASSAAAGQE
TRBV4-1	TRBJ1-3	14	ASSQDGRGGGNTIY
TRBV5-1	TRBJ1-6	16	ASSLQSQGSSYNSPLH
TRBV7-2	TRBJ1-2	15	ASSLDPDSLANYGYT
TRBV6-4	TRBJ2-7	15	ASRKTSGRSYTYEQY
TRBV20-1	TRBJ1-2	12	SAPSYRGQLGYT
TRBV24-1	TRBJ2-2	11	ATSDLSIGELF
TRBV7-9	TRBJ2-7	16	ASSGRTSGRVAYNEQY
TRBV3-1	TRBJ2-3	11	ASSHISTDTQY
TRBV10-3	TRBJ2-7	10	AIRGLNYEQY
TRBV11-1	TRBJ2-7	15	ASSLGTGQGVPYEQY
TRBV7-9	TRBJ2-6	11	ASSPLMANVLT
TRBV19	TRBJ2-7	9	ASTGNYEQY
TRBV7-2	TRBJ2-1	15	ASSSSGLGLKYNEQF
TRBV7-8	TRBJ2-6	10	ASSLEAGTEA
TRBV29-1	TRBJ1-5	11	SAPGQANQPQH
TRBV5-1	TRBJ2-2	13	ASSLGDRGAGELF
TRBV7-9	TRBJ2-7	11	ASSPPWGDRIY
TRBV27	TRBJ2-7	12	ASHLTGRGGEQY
TRBV9	TRBJ1-2	22	ASSSQTSVYFCAISGITEDGYT
TRBV11-2	TRBJ2-1	12	ASSLMSSTNEQF
TRBV3-1	TRBJ1-6	15	ASSQRRQSSYNSPLH
TRBV15	TRBJ2-6	15	ATSRDRGFGGANVLT
TRBV5-4	TRBJ2-7	11	ASSLQGTEGQY
TRBV29-1	NA	10	SGGDRYNEQF
TRBV7-2	TRBJ1-6	13	ASSHLRVFNSPLH